These T cell receptor beta chains were read from a single sample in a study of OX40 agonist ivuxolimab in advanced cancers. TCRdb's copy holds only in-frame clones and misses some; the assay was immunoSEQ multiplex PCR. The data contain about 51,000 clones, approximately 80% of them singletons. This material consisted of CD4+ or CD8+ T cells sorted from blood, taken in a trial of the OX40 agonist ivuxolimab. These receptors came from an adult with an advanced solid tumor such as melanoma, head and neck, liver or kidney cancer. CDR3s include the opening cysteine and the closing phenylalanine or tryptophan. A D gene is named only where the DNA matches it firmly. Where a row states a size, it is once, few, many or the class of an expanded clone; other rows omit it.

TRBD1	TRBJ2-7	TRBV19	-	TGTGCCAGCCGCGAACTTGGGACAGGGAACGAGCAGTACTTC	CASRELGTGNEQYF
TRBD1	TRBJ1-5	TRBV27	once	TGTGCCAGCAGTCTCCGACAGGGGCATCAGCCCCAGCATTTT	CASSLRQGHQPQHF
-	TRBJ2-1	TRBV9	-	TGTGCCAGCAGCGTAGAGGGGGACTCCTACAATGAGCAGTTCTTC	CASSVEGDSYNEQFF
-	TRBJ1-1	TRBV30	-	TGTGCCTGGATGGAGAACACTGAAGCTTTCTTT	CAWMENTEAFF
-	TRBJ1-2	TRBV20-1	-	TGCAGTGCTAGGGGGGGGTATGGCTACACCTTC	CSARGGYGYTF
-	TRBJ2-5	TRBV28	-	TGTGCCAGCAGTGAGGATGGGGGTCCCCAAGAGACCCAGTACTTC	CASSEDGGPQETQYF
-	TRBJ1-2	TRBV5-1	-	TGCGCCAGCAGCTTGTCTGGCGGAGTTAACTATGGCTACACCTTC	CASSLSGGVNYGYTF
-	TRBJ2-7	TRBV9	-	TGTGCCAGCAGCGTAGCTGCAGGGTTCTACGAGCAGTACTTC	CASSVAAGFYEQYF
TRBD1	TRBJ2-5	TRBV25-1	-	TGTGCCAGCTCCCTCGGGACAGAGATTCAAGAGACCCAGTACTTC	CASSLGTEIQETQYF
-	TRBJ2-7	TRBV27	-	TGTGCCAGCAGTCTGTACGCAGGGGAGGTTGGGAGCGAGCAGTACTTC	CASSLYAGEVGSEQYF
TRBD1	TRBJ2-7	TRBV27	once	TGTGCCAGCAGTTTATCCTGGGGACAGCCTAAAGAGCAGTACTTC	CASSLSWGQPKEQYF
TRBD2	TRBJ2-7	TRBV7-6	-	TGTGCCAGCAGCTCAGCGGGAGGGCCGCTGGACGAGCAGTACTTC	CASSSAGGPLDEQYF
TRBD2	TRBJ2-3	TRBV29-1	-	TGCAGCGTTGCGGGACTAGCGGGGATAACTAGCACAGATACGCAGTATTTT	CSVAGLAGITSTDTQYF
-	TRBJ2-6	TRBV27	-	TGTGCCAGCAGTTTAGGAGGGGCCAACGTCCTGACTTTC	CASSLGGANVLTF
TRBD2	TRBJ2-7	TRBV7-8	-	TGTGCCAGCAGCGGGACTAGTTTGAGCTCCTACGAGCAGTACTTC	CASSGTSLSSYEQYF
-	TRBJ2-5	TRBV28	once	TGTGCCAGCAGTTTATTGGAGCGGGAAGAGACCCAGTACTTC	CASSLLEREETQYF
-	TRBJ1-5	TRBV28	-	TGTGCCAGCAGTTCCGTAGGGCATAGGGGAAATCAGCCCCAGCATTTT	CASSSVGHRGNQPQHF
-	TRBJ1-5	TRBV28	-	TGTGCCAGTTGGACCTCCGTTAAGGATAGCAATCAGCCCCAGCATTTT	CASWTSVKDSNQPQHF
TRBD1	TRBJ2-7	TRBV27	-	TGTGCCGTACATGGGGGACAGAGCGAGCAGTACTTC	CAVHGGQSEQYF
-	TRBJ2-1	TRBV5-1	medium-sized	TGCGCCAGCAGCTTGGAGCAGGGAACCTACAATGAGCAGTTCTTC	CASSLEQGTYNEQFF
-	TRBJ1-5	TRBV6-6	-	TGTGCCAGCAGTTACTCGGACTCGCGTCAGCCCCAGCATTTT	CASSYSDSRQPQHF
-	TRBJ1-1	TRBV19	-	TGTGCCAGTAGTATCGCAGACAGGAACACTGAAGCTTTCTTT	CASSIADRNTEAFF
TRBD2	TRBJ2-7	TRBV19	-	TGTGCCAGTAGCACGGCGGGGGGGCAGACCTACGAGCAGTACTTC	CASSTAGGQTYEQYF
-	TRBJ2-1	TRBV5-1	-	TGCGCCAGCAGCCCTGGGGACAATGAGCAGTTCTTC	CASSPGDNEQFF
-	TRBJ2-1	TRBV19	-	TGTGCCAGTTCGTACTCCTACAATGAGCAGTTCTTC	CASSYSYNEQFF
TRBD2	TRBJ2-7	TRBV9	few	TGTGCCAGCAGCTCTACTAGCGGGATCGCTCACGAGCAGTACTTC	CASSSTSGIAHEQYF
-	TRBJ2-3	TRBV11-2	medium-sized	TGTGCCAGCAGCTTCACAGAGAGCACAGATACGCAGTATTTT	CASSFTESTDTQYF
TRBD1	TRBJ1-4	TRBV6-1	-	TGTGCCACGGGACAGGTCCATGAAAAACTGTTTTTT	CATGQVHEKLFF
TRBD1	TRBJ1-2	TRBV27	-	TGTGCCAGCGGACAGGGAGCCTATGGCTACACCTTC	CASGQGAYGYTF
TRBD1	TRBJ1-3	TRBV18	-	TGTGCCAGTGCGACAGGGGGCGCCCCTGGAAACACCATATATTTT	CASATGGAPGNTIYF
-	TRBJ1-5	TRBV6-1	few	TGTGCCAGCAGTGGAATCGATCAGCCCCAGCATTTT	CASSGIDQPQHF
-	TRBJ2-1	TRBV7-8	-	TGTGCCAGCAGCTTAGCACTAAGTGCGAATGAGCAGTTCTTC	CASSLALSANEQFF
TRBD1	TRBJ1-2	TRBV5-1	-	TGCGCCAGCAGGGACAGGGCAAACTATGGCTACACCTTC	CASRDRANYGYTF
TRBD2	TRBJ2-1	TRBV27	-	TGTGCCAGCCTGGGCCAGGGAGGGTACAATGAGCAGTTCTTC	CASLGQGGYNEQFF
TRBD1	TRBJ2-6	TRBV6-4	-	TGTGCCAGCAGTGAGGCAGGGGGCGCTGGGGCCAACGTCCTGACTTTC	CASSEAGGAGANVLTF
TRBD2	TRBJ2-7	TRBV9	-	TGTGCCAGCAGCGTAGAGGCTAGCGGGAGCCGCGAGCAGTACTTC	CASSVEASGSREQYF
-	TRBJ1-5	TRBV28	once	TGTGCCAGCAGTTTCGGTCCCCCTCATCAGCCCCAGCATTTT	CASSFGPPHQPQHF
TRBD1	TRBJ2-7	TRBV7-6	-	TGTGCCAGCAGCTACAGACAGGGGATCTCCTACGAGCAGTACTTC	CASSYRQGISYEQYF
-	TRBJ2-7	TRBV7-6	-	TGTGCCAGCAGCCCGAAAGGCTCCTACGAGCAGTACTTC	CASSPKGSYEQYF
-	TRBJ2-7	TRBV19	-	TGTGCCAGTAGTATAGATCTATCTGGAGGGAGTGATGACGAGCAGTACTTC	CASSIDLSGGSDDEQYF
-	TRBJ1-4	TRBV21-1	-	TGTGCCAGCTTTCCTACGGATGAAAAACTGTTTTTT	CASFPTDEKLFF
-	TRBJ2-2	TRBV7-7	few	TGTGCTAGCAGCTTAAATCTGGGGGCTGGGGAGCTGTTTTTT	CASSLNLGAGELFF
-	TRBJ1-1	TRBV19	few	TGTGCCAGTGTCTCGAGTACTGAAGCTTTCTTT	CASVSSTEAFF
-	TRBJ1-4	TRBV2	few	TGTGCCAAGAGAAGGGTTTCGGATGAAAAACTGTTTTTT	CAKRRVSDEKLFF
TRBD1	TRBJ2-7	TRBV27	-	TGTGCCAGCAGTGCGGGACAGGGGGTCAACGAGCAGTACTTC	CASSAGQGVNEQYF
-	TRBJ1-2	TRBV27	-	TGTGCCAGCAGTTTAGCTGAACAGCTTCAGAATGAGGGCTACACCTTC	CASSLAEQLQNEGYTF
-	TRBJ1-2	TRBV19	few	TGTGCCAGTAGTATAGACGGGACCTATGGCTACACCTTC	CASSIDGTYGYTF
-	TRBJ1-1	TRBV4-1	few	TGCGCCAGCAGCCTGGGGGGGGAGGGGAACACTGAAGCTTTCTTT	CASSLGGEGNTEAFF
-	TRBJ2-2	TRBV5-1	-	TGCGCCAGCAGCTTGGGACAGGTGAACACCGGGGAGCTGTTTTTT	CASSLGQVNTGELFF
-	TRBJ2-1	TRBV10-1	-	TGCGCCAGCAGTGAGAAGTACAATGAGCAGTTCTTC	CASSEKYNEQFF
-	TRBJ2-1	TRBV7-9	-	TGTGCCAGCCAAGGACGGACCTACAATGAGCAGTTCTTC	CASQGRTYNEQFF
-	TRBJ2-1	TRBV7-3	once	TGTGCCAGCAGCCCATTAGGGGGGAGCTACAATGAGCAGTTCTTC	CASSPLGGSYNEQFF
-	TRBJ1-1	TRBV9	-	TGTGCCAGCAGCGTAGAAGGTAATACTGAAGCTTTCTTT	CASSVEGNTEAFF
-	TRBJ2-7	TRBV14	-	TGTGCCAGCAGCCTCTACTACGAGCAGTACTTC	CASSLYYEQYF
-	TRBJ2-7	TRBV27	-	TGTGCCAGCCGAGACCTAGACAGTTACGAGCAGTACTTC	CASRDLDSYEQYF